This T cell receptor (beta chain) is from a study of metastatic and nonmetastatic thyroid tumors. Study details: Blood and tumor or nodule tissue repertoires from malignant and benign thyroid patients were compared.

Germline V gives CDR1 GTSNPN, CDR2 SVGIG (reference sequence). The CDR3 covers 13 residues. On this clone itself: The junction departs from the called germline gene at one end, perhaps through a read error.

MiXCR reprocessed the PCR reads for TCRdb. The sample has approximately 16,000 clones; 13% are singletons. Until they underwent thyroid surgery, no patient had received any treatment. This rearrangement joins TRBV30 to TRBJ2-7; 8 bases match TRBD2. The sequence was collected from a female donor with papillary thyroid cancer or a benign thyroid nodule (not recorded which). Some clones in this sample may be carry-over from other donors' samples. Material: blood. The CDR3 DNA reads as TGTACCTGTAGTGTATATCTAGCGGGCGAGCAGTACTTC. Protein product: CTCSVYLAGEQYF. The entire variable domain, with the rest obtained from reference TRBV30 and TRBJ2-7, is as follows: SQTIHQWPATLVQPVGSPLSLECTVEGTSNPNLYWYRQAAGRGLQLLFYSVGIGQISSEVPQNLSASRPQDRQFILSSKKLLLSDSGFYLCTCSVYLAGEQYFGPGTRLTVT.